This T cell receptor beta chain was found in a study of Ad26.COV2.S vaccination and SARS-CoV-2 variants. Study summary: Within the COV1001 Ad26.COV2.S trial arm, the donor was enrolled.

This clone was detected a few times. Generated by immunoSEQ multiplex PCR, the TCRdb table keeps only in-frame clones and is missing some. Counted here are around 340,000 clones, 86% occurring once; the ten biggest clones make up roughly 10%. The treatment: 19 received Ad26.COV2.S at low or high dose, single or two shots; several received placebo; per-sample allocation not given. Sampling was done on day 63 after the first vaccine or placebo injection. Immunization relied on an Ad26 vector, which expressed Wuhan-strain SARS-CoV-2 spike. Germline assignment: CDR1 SEHNR and CDR2 FQNEAQ (reference sequence). V was pared by 5 bases and J by 5 bases, with 16 bases between. CDR3 length: 15 amino acids.

This chain connects TRBV7-9 to TRBJ1-5; the D gene is possibly TRBD1 (5 bases). This clonotype was obtained from a person aged 18-60 years who received the Ad26.COV2.S COVID-19 vaccine or a placebo. This specimen consisted of peripheral blood, obtained in a trial of Ad26.COV2.S vaccine versus placebo. CDR3 amino acids: CASSRGHPDDQPQHF. The CDR3 DNA follows: TGTGCCAGCAGCCGCGGACACCCTGATGATCAGCCCCAGCATTTT.